The 15 T cell receptor beta chains in this list originate from one sample, sequenced in a study of beta chain features in type 1 diabetes. Study-wide points: Type 1 diabetes patients had TCRB CDR3s that were shorter (moderately but significantly so) in all four CD4+ subsets.

Their antigens remain unidentified. The investigators reverse transcribed all of the isolated RNA, so they sequenced expressed TCRB transcripts. Clones were sequenced by immunoSEQ multiplex PCR, and TCRdb holds only the in-frame ones, with some missing. In the table there are 20,000 to 25,000 clones, under 75% of which are singletons. What was sequenced was stem cell memory CD4+ T cells from blood. Source of these receptors: a man between 18 and 35 years old with type 1 diabetes.

The chain is built from TRBV6-6 and TRBJ2-7; D perhaps matches TRBD1 (6 bases). Germline V lookup: CDR1 MNHNY, CDR2 SVGAGI (reference sequence). Deletions cut 4 bases from V and 3 bases from J, with 10 bases between. This CDR3 has 13 residues. The CDR3 DNA sequence: TGTGCCAGCAGTTCACAACAGGGCTACGAGCAGTACTTC. This translates into CASSSQQGYEQYF.

The chain combines TRBV29-1 with TRBJ2-1, with 9 positions matching TRBD2. The CDR3 is made up of 14 amino acids. Germline V gene lookup returns CDR1 SQVTM and CDR2 ANQGSEA. Trimming cost V 4 bases and J 5 bases; bases outside gene matches: 6. In nucleotides, the CDR3 is TGCAGCGTTGTGAGCGGGAGGAACCACAATGAGCAGTTCTTC. Its translation: CSVVSGRNHNEQFF.

The chain has TRBV4-3 and TRBJ2-3; possible D gene TRBD1, 5 bases. Germline values: CDR1 LGHNA, CDR2 YSLEER. There are 14 residues in the CDR3. V gave up 1 base and J gave up 2 bases, with 7 bases separating them. CDR3 in DNA: TGCGCCAGCAGCCAAGGACAGCACACAGATACGCAGTATTTT. Translation: CASSQGQHTDTQYF.

The chain employs TRBV5-4 and TRBJ2-1; TRBD2 matches 7 bases. Unmatched junction bases numbered 3, after V lost 3 bases and J lost 0 bases. Germline V gene sequence: CDR1 SGHNT, CDR2 YYREEE (reference sequence). This CDR3 contains 15 residues. CDR3 bases: TGTGCCAGCAGCTGGGGGGGGAGCTCCTACAATGAGCAGTTCTTC. Its translation is CASSWGGSSYNEQFF.

This clone has just a few counts. This sequence joins TRBV5-4 and TRBJ2-5, with TRBD2 matching 7 bases. Germline V gene sequence: CDR1 SGHNT, CDR2 YYREEE (reference sequence). The CDR3 is made up of 15 amino acids. Trimming cost V 0 bases and J 6 bases; bases outside gene matches: 8. CDR3 nucleotides: TGTGCCAGCAGCTTGGGTGGCGGGAGTTGGAAGACCCAGTACTTC. As protein: CASSLGGGSWKTQYF.

This clone was recorded a few times. The rearrangement joins TRBV6-5 to TRBJ2-1; no clear D. This CDR3 region has 15 residues. V was cut by 6 bases and J by 0 bases, with 12 bases left in between. Looked up from germline, CDR1 is MNHEY and CDR2 is SVGAGI. The CDR3 sequence is CASSPTSYSYNEQFF. For the CDR3, the DNA is TGTGCCAGCAGCCCGACATCTTACTCCTACAATGAGCAGTTCTTC.

This chain links TRBV5-4 with TRBJ2-5, with 7 bases matching TRBD2. The V gene's germline CDR1 is SGHNT and CDR2 YYREEE (reference sequence). Trimming removed 0 bases from V and 4 bases from J; junction bases left unmatched: 6. This CDR3 comprises 15 residues. The CDR3 loop is CASSLAAGVVETQYF. CDR3 coding DNA: TGTGCCAGCAGCTTGGCTGCGGGGGTCGTAGAGACCCAGTACTTC.

The gene calls are TRBV6-5 and TRBJ2-3; D not resolved. CDR1 MNHEY and CDR2 SVGAGI come from the germline V gene. This CDR3 region has 14 residues. The V and J ends lost 3 bases and 3 bases respectively, with 10 bases between them. DNA for the CDR3: TGTGCCAGCAGTTATTCCCCCAGGACAGATACGCAGTATTTT. It encodes CASSYSPRTDTQYF.

Concerning this clone: An end of the junction does not agree with germline; a read error may underlie this. The chain has TRBV5-1 and TRBJ1-2, with 8 bases identical to TRBD1. Germline CDR1 is SGHRS and CDR2 is YFSETQ. The CDR3 loop spans 12 amino acids. CDR3 DNA: TGCGCCAGCAGCCTAGGACAGGGACTACCCGACTTC. Amino acids: CASSLGQGLPDF.

Worth noting for this clone: Other DNA sequences from this sample encode an identical CDR3 as well. The rearrangement uses TRBV10-3 and TRBJ2-5; TRBD2 aligns across 7 bases. Germline CDR1 ENHRY, CDR2 SYGVKD. J lost 3 bases, V lost 10 bases, and 8 bases had no gene match. The CDR3 contains 13 residues. The CDR3 DNA reads as TGTGCCAGTTCGGACGGGGGGAAAGAGACCCAGTACTTC. Amino acid sequence: CASSDGGKETQYF.

The gene calls are TRBV7-6 and TRBJ2-2, with 8 nucleotides matching TRBD2. The CDR3 spans 11 residues. Germline V gives CDR1 SGHVS, CDR2 FNYEAQ. Unmatched junction bases numbered 3, after V lost 10 bases and J lost 8 bases. The chain's CDR3 is CATGRAGELFF. The CDR3 DNA reads as TGTGCCACCGGGAGGGCGGGGGAGCTGTTTTTT.

The chain joins TRBV11-3 to TRBJ2-5; possible D gene TRBD2, 7 bases. Germline V gene data show CDR1 as SGHNT and CDR2 as YENEEA. The CDR3 loop spans 16 amino acids. The V and J ends lost 5 bases and 0 bases respectively, with 16 bases between them. The CDR3 sequence is CASSQGGGGDQETQYF. DNA for the CDR3: TGTGCCAGCAGCCAAGGAGGAGGGGGGGACCAAGAGACCCAGTACTTC.

The chain combines TRBV7-2 with TRBJ2-7; TRBD2 matches at 9 bases. This CDR3 comprises 14 residues. V trimming: 5 bases; J trimming: 7 bases; junction bases outside the gene matches: 9. From germline, CDR1 is SGHTA and CDR2 FQGNSA. CDR3 protein: CASSARSGGREQYF. CDR3 coding DNA: TGTGCCAGCAGCGCACGTAGCGGGGGACGGGAGCAGTACTTC.

J is TRBJ1-5 and V is TRBV19; 7 bases agree with TRBD1. CDR1 is LNHDA and CDR2 is SQIVND in the germline V gene (reference sequence). J gave up 11 bases and V 1 base, and 8 bases lay outside the gene matches. The CDR3 consists of 14 residues. The CDR3 nucleotides are TGTGCCAGTAGTATAGCCCCACAGGGGAAAGCCCAGCATTTT. This gives the protein CASSIAPQGKAQHF.

This chain joins TRBV11-2 and TRBJ1-2; no definite D call. The CDR3 is 12 residues long. Trimming removed 2 bases at V and 4 bases at J, with 5 bases between. From germline, CDR1 is SGHAT and CDR2 FQNNGV. CDR3 region: CASSLRGYGYTF. CDR3 sequence (DNA): TGTGCCAGCAGCTTACGAGGCTATGGCTACACCTTC.